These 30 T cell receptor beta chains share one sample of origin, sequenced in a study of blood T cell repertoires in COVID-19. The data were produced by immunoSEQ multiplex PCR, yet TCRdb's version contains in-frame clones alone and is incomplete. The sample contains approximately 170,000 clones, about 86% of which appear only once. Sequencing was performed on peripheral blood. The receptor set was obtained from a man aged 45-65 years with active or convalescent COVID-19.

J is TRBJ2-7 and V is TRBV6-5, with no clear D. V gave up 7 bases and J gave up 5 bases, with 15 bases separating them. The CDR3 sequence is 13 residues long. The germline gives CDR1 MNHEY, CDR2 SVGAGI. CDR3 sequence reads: CASTNPEFDEQYF. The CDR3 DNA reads TGTGCCAGCACGAATCCCGAGTTTGACGAGCAGTACTTC.

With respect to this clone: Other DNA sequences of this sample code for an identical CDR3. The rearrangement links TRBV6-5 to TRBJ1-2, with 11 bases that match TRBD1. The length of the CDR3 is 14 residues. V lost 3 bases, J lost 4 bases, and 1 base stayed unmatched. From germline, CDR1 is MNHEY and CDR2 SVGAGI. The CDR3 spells CASSYGTGGYGYTF. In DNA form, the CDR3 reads TGTGCCAGCAGTTATGGGACAGGGGGCTATGGCTACACCTTC.

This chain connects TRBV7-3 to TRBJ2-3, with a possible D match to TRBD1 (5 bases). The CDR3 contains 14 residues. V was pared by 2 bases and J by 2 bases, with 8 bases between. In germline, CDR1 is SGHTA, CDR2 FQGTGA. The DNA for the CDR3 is TGTGCCAGCAGCTTACAGGACACCACAGATACGCAGTATTTT. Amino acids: CASSLQDTTDTQYF.

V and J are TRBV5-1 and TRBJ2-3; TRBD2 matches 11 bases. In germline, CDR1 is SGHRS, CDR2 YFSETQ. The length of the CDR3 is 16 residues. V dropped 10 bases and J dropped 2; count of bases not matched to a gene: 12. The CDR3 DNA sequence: TGCGCCTCCAGTGGGGGGACTAGCGGACTCACAGATACGCAGTATTTT. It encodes CASSGGTSGLTDTQYF.

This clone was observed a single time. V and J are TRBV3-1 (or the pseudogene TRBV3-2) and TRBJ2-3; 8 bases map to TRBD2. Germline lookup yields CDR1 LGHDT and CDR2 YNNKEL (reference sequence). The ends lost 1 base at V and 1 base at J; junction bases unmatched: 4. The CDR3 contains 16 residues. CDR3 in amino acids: CASSQVLTSGTDTQYF. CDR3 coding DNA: TGTGCCAGCAGCCAAGTTTTGACTAGCGGCACAGATACGCAGTATTTT.

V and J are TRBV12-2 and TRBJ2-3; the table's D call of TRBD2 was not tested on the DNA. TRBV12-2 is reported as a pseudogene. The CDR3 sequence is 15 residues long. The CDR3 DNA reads TGTGCAAGTCGCTTTCGAGGGACTAGCACAGATACGCAGTATTTT. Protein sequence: CASRFRGTSTDTQYF.

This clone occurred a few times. The DNA for the CDR3 is TGTGCCAGCAGCTTGTCCCTCGGACCCGGAGGGTCACCCCTCCACTTT. Translation: CASSLSLGPGGSPLHF. The chain carries TRBV5-4 and TRBJ1-6; D gene ambiguous. V lost 1 base, J lost 10 bases, and 18 bases lay in between. This CDR3 spans 16 amino acids. Germline V gene sequence: CDR1 SGHNT, CDR2 YYREEE (reference sequence).

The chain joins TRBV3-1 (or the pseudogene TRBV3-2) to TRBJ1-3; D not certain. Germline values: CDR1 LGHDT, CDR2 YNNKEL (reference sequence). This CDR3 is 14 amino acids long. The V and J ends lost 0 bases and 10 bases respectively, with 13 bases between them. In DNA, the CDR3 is TGTGCCAGCAGCCAAGAAACAGTCTCTGGGACCATATATTTT. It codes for CASSQETVSGTIYF.

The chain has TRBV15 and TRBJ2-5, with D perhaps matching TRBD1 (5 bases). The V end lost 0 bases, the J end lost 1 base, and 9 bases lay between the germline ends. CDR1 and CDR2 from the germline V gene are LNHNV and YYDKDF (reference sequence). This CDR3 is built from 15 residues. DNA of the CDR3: TGTGCCACCAGCAGAGAGCCCCAGGGCCAAGAGACCCAGTACTTC. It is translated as CATSREPQGQETQYF. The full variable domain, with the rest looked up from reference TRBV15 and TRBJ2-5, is DAMVIQNPRYQVTQFGKPVTLSCSQTLNHNVMYWYQQKSSQAPKLLFHYYDKDFNNEADTPDNFQSRRPNTSFCFLDIRSPGLGDTAMYLCATSREPQGQETQYFGPGTRLLVL.

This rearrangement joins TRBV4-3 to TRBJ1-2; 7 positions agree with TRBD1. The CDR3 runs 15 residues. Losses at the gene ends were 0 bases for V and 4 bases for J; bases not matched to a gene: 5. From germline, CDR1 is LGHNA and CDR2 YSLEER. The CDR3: CASSQDRGPTYGYTF. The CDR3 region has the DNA TGCGCCAGCAGCCAAGATAGGGGGCCAACCTATGGCTACACCTTC.

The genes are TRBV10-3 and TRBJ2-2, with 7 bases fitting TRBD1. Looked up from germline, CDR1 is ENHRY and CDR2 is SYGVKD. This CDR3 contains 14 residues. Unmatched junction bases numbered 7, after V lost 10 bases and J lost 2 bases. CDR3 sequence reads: CATTGVGNTGELFF. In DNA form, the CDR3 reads TGTGCCACTACAGGGGTGGGAAACACCGGGGAGCTGTTTTTT.

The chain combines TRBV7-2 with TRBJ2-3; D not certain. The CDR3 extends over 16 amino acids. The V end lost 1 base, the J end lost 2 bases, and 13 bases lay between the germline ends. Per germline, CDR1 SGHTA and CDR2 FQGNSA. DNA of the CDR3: TGTGCCAGCAGCTTAGTAGTCACCGCCCTCACAGATACGCAGTATTTT. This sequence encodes CASSLVVTALTDTQYF.

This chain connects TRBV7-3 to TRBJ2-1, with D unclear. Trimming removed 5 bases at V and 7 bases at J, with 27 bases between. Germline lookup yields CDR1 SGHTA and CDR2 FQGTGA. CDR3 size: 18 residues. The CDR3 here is CASSPNPNRRPARNEQFF. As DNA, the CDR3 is TGTGCCAGCAGCCCGAACCCAAACCGACGGCCGGCTAGAAATGAGCAGTTCTTC.

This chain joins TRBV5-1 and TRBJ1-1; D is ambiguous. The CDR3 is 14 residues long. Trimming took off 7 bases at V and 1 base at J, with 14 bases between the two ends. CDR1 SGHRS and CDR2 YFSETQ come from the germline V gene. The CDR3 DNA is TGCGCCAGCCTACCACAGCCGACGAACACTGAAGCTTTCTTT. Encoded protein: CASLPQPTNTEAFF.

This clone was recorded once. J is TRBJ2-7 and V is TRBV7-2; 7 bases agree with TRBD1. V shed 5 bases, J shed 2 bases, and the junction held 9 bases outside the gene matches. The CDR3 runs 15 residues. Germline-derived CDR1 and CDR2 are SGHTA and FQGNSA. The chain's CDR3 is CASSIDRVGPYEQYF. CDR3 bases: TGTGCCAGCAGCATTGACAGGGTAGGACCCTACGAGCAGTACTTC.

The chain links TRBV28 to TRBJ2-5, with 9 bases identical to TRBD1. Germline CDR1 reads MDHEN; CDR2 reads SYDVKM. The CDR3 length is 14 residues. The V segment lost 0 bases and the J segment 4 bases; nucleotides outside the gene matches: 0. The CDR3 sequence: CASSLWGQGETQYF. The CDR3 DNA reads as TGTGCCAGCAGTTTATGGGGACAGGGAGAGACCCAGTACTTC.

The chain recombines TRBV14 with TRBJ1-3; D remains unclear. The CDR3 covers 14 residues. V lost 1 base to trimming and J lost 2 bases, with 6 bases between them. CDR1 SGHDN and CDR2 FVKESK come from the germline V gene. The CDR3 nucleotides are TGTGCCAGCAGCCAAGCTTATACTGGAAACACCATATATTTT. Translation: CASSQAYTGNTIYF.

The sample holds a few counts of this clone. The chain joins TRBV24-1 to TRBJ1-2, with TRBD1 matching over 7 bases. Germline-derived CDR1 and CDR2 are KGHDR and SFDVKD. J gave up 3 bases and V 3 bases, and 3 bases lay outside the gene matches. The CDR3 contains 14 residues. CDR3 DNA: TGTGCCACCAGTGATCAGGACAGGTACTATGGCTACACCTTC. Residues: CATSDQDRYYGYTF.

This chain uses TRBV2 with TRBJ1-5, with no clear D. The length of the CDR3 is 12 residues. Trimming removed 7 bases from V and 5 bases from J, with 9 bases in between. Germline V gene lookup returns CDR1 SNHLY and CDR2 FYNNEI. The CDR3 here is CASKGGDQPQHF. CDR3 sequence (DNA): TGTGCCAGCAAGGGCGGGGATCAGCCCCAGCATTTT.

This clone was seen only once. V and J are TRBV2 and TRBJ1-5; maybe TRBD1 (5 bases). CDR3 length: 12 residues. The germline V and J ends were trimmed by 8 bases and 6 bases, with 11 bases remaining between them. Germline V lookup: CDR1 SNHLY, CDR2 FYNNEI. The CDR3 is CASRRGGQPQHF. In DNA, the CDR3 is TGTGCCAGCCGGCGGGGGGGTCAGCCCCAGCATTTT.

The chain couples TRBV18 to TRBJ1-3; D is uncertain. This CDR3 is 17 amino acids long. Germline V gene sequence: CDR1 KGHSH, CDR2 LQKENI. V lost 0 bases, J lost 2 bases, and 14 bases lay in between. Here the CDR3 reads CASSPPGLEVAGNTIYF. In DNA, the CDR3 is TGTGCCAGCTCACCACCAGGCCTCGAGGTGGCTGGAAACACCATATATTTT.

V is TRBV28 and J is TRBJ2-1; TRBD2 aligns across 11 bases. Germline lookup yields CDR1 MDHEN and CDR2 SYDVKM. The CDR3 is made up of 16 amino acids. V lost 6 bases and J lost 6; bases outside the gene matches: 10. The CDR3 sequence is CASRSPLSGRGNEQFF. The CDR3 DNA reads TGTGCCAGCAGGTCACCGCTTAGCGGGAGGGGCAATGAGCAGTTCTTC.

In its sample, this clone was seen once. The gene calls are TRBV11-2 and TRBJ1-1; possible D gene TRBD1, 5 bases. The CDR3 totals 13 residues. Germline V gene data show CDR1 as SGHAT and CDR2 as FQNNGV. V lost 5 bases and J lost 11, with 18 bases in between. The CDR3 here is CASSPNPTGGAFF. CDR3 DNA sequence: TGTGCCAGCAGCCCCAATCCAACCGGGGGGGCTTTCTTT.

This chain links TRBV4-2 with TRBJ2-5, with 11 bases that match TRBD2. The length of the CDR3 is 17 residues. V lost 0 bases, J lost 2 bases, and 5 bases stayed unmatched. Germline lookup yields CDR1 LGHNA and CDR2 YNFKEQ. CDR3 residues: CASSQENLAGGQETQYF. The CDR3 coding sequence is TGTGCCAGCAGCCAAGAAAATTTAGCGGGGGGGCAAGAGACCCAGTACTTC.

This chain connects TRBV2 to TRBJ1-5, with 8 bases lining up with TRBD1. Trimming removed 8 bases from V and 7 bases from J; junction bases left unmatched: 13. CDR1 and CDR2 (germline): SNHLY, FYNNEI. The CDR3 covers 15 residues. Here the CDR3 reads CASSLSGGDGQPQHF. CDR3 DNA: TGTGCCAGCTCCCTTTCAGGGGGCGACGGGCAGCCCCAGCATTTT.

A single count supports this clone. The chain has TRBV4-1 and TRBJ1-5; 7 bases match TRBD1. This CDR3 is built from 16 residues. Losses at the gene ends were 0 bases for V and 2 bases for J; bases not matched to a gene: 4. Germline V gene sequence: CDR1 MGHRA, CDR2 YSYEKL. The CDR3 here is CASSQDWDSRNQPQHF. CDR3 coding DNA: TGCGCCAGCAGCCAAGATTGGGACAGCCGCAATCAGCCCCAGCATTTT.

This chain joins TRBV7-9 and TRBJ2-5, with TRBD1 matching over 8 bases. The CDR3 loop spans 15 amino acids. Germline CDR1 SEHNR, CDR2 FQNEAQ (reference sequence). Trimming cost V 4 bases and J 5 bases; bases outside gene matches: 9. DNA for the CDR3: TGTGCCAGCAGCTATTACCCGACAGGGGACGAGACCCAGTACTTC. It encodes CASSYYPTGDETQYF.

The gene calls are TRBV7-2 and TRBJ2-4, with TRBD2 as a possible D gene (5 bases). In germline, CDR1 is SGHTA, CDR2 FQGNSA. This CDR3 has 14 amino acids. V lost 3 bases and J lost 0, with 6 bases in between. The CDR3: CASSFGVAKNIQYF. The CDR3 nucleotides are TGTGCCAGCAGCTTCGGGGTAGCCAAAAACATTCAGTACTTC.

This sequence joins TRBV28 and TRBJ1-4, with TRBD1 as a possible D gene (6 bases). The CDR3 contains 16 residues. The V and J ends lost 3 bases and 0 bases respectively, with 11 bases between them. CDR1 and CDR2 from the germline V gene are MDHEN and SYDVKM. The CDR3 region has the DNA TGTGCCAGCAGTTTTCCGACAGGCGCAACTAATGAAAAACTGTTTTTT. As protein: CASSFPTGATNEKLFF. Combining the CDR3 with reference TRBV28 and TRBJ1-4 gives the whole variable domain DVKVTQSSRYLVKRTGEKVFLECVQDMDHENMFWYRQDPGLGLRLIYFSYDVKMKEKGDIPEGYSVSREKKERFSLILESASTNQTSMYLCASSFPTGATNEKLFFGSGTQLSVL.

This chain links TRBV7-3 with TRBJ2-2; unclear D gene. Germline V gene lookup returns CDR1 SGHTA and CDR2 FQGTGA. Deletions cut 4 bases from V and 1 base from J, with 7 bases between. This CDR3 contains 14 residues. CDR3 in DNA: TGTGCCAGCAGCTCAAACATGAACACCGGGGAGCTGTTTTTT. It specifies CASSSNMNTGELFF.